One and the same sample provided the 27 T cell receptor beta chains below, sequenced in a study of molecular identifiers for immune sequencing clone quantification. TCRdb recomputed calls from the PCR reads with MiXCR, one row per CDR3 protein. The data show approximately 60,000 distinct CDR3 sequences, under 20% seen once. The material sequenced was naive CD8+ T cells from blood, with Jurkat cell RNA spiked in. Specified subset: FACS-sorted CD8+CD4-CCR7+CD45RA+ naive T cells. The source is a human donor in good health. Some libraries in this study had Jurkat cell RNA spiked in.

This clonotype was seen many times. Sequence at one end of the junction differs from germline and may be a read error. CDR3 region: CASSPQADISPHHF. CDR3 sequence (DNA): TGTGCCAGCAGTCCACAGGCAGATATTTCACCCCACCACTTT. The chain couples TRBV27 to TRBJ1-6, with a possible D match to TRBD1 (5 bases). Germline-derived CDR1 and CDR2 are MNHEY and SMNVEV (reference sequence). The CDR3 extends over 14 amino acids.

This clonotype has only a few counts. The chain links TRBV5-6 to TRBJ2-7; D is unresolved. Germline CDR1 reads SGHDT; CDR2 reads YYEEEE. Trimming shortened V by 0 bases and J by 7 bases, and 8 bases separated the two germline ends. CDR3 size: 12 residues. CDR3 in amino acids: CASSLGVSEQYF. The CDR3 DNA reads TGTGCCAGCAGCTTGGGGGTCTCGGAGCAGTACTTC.

About this clonotype itself: Being one base from a much bigger clone, this may be a read error. This likely comes from a read error, as the CDR3 has no conserved phenylalanine or tryptophan at its end. The chain recombines TRBV30 with TRBJ2-7, with D perhaps TRBD2 (5 bases). V was shortened by 1 base and J by 9 bases, with 13 bases between the two germline ends. This CDR3 contains 12 residues. Germline CDR1 is GTSNPN and CDR2 is SVGIG (reference sequence). For the CDR3, the DNA is TGTGCCTGGAGTGACACATTACGGGGGCAGTACCTC. Translating it yields CAWSDTLRGQYL.

Details on this clonotype: A much larger clone lies one base from this, so it may be a read error. The chain has TRBV29-1 and TRBJ2-7; no firm D call. The CDR3 consists of 14 residues. V lost 0 bases, J lost 1 base, and 10 bases lay in between. Germline values: CDR1 SQVTM, CDR2 ANQGSEA. CDR3 in amino acids: CSVEDWGWSYEQYF. For the CDR3, the DNA is TGCAGCGTTGAAGATTGGGGATGGTCCTACGAGCAGTACTTC.

The table lists this clonotype with many counts. The chain links TRBV10-3 to TRBJ2-7, with unresolved D. CDR1 and CDR2 from the germline V gene are ENHRY and SYGVKD. This CDR3 contains 14 residues. The V end lost 10 bases, the J end lost 1 base, and 17 bases lay between the germline ends. The chain's CDR3 is CATKDAPGSYEQYF. Written as DNA, the CDR3 is TGTGCCACCAAGGACGCCCCGGGTTCCTACGAGCAGTACTTC.

V gene TRBV12-5 combines with J gene TRBJ1-1; the D gene is possibly TRBD1 (5 bases). Germline V gene sequence: CDR1 LGHNT, CDR2 FRNRAP. The CDR3 runs 15 residues. V gave up 1 base and J gave up 3 bases, with 12 bases separating them. The CDR3: CASGLAAGGYTEAFF. The CDR3 bases are TGTGCTAGTGGTTTGGCAGCGGGGGGTTACACTGAAGCTTTCTTT.

This rearrangement joins TRBV11-2 to TRBJ2-1; 9 bases align to TRBD2. Germline CDR1 is SGHAT and CDR2 is FQNNGV. The V gene end was trimmed by 1 base and the J gene end by 4 bases; junction bases not matched to a gene: 8. The CDR3 is made up of 17 amino acids. CDR3 sequence reads: CASSLVGRTSAYNEQFF. The CDR3 region has the DNA TGTGCCAGCAGCTTAGTGGGCAGGACTAGCGCGTACAATGAGCAGTTCTTC.

The genes are TRBV29-1 and TRBJ1-2; 7 bases line up with TRBD1. The CDR3 is 14 residues long. Germline V gives CDR1 SQVTM, CDR2 ANQGSEA. V trimming: 6 bases; J trimming: 2 bases; junction bases outside the gene matches: 9. CDR3 in DNA: TGCAGCGTAGAGAGACAGGGTACCAACTATGGCTACACCTTC. Its protein is CSVERQGTNYGYTF.

The table lists this clonotype with many counts. The genes are TRBV10-3 and TRBJ2-7, with TRBD2 identical over 7 bases. The CDR3 is 18 amino acids. CDR1 is ENHRY and CDR2 is SYGVKD in the germline V gene. V lost 0 bases to trimming and J lost 0 bases; unmatched junction nucleotides: 11. CDR3 in amino acids: CAISESRGRSPSSYEQYF. CDR3 nucleotides: TGTGCCATCAGTGAGTCGCGCGGGAGAAGCCCCAGCTCCTACGAGCAGTACTTC.

The table lists this clonotype with a few counts. A read error is possible here, since a much larger clone lies one base away. The rearrangement uses TRBV4-2 and TRBJ2-1; D might be TRBD2 (5 bases). Germline V gene sequence: CDR1 LGHNA, CDR2 YNFKEQ. The CDR3 contains 14 residues. DNA for the CDR3: TGTGCCAGCAGCCAGAGGGTAGCCTACGATGAGCAGTTCTTC. Amino acid sequence: CASSQRVAYDEQFF.

The J gene is TRBJ2-3, the V gene TRBV12-3 or TRBV12-4; D assignment may be TRBD1 or TRBD2 (6 bases each). The V and J ends lost 10 bases and 5 bases respectively, with 13 bases between them. The CDR3 runs to 12 residues. CDR3 amino acids: CANAGGRDTQYF. DNA of the CDR3: TGTGCCAACGCTGGGGGGCGAGATACGCAGTATTTT.

This clonotype has only a few counts. Being one base from a much bigger clone, this may be a read error. This chain joins TRBV10-2 and TRBJ1-2; 8 positions match TRBD1. CDR1 is WSHSY, CDR2 SAAADI, per germline. The CDR3 has 12 amino acids. This CDR3 is CAGRTGNYGYTF. For the CDR3, the DNA is TGCGCCGGCAGGACAGGGAACTATGGCTACACCTTC.

This clonotype occurred many times. The CDR3: CASSLISGANVLTF. DNA for the CDR3: TGTGCCAGCAGCCTGATCTCTGGGGCCAACGTCCTGACTTTC. The chain recombines TRBV11-2 with TRBJ2-6; no definite D call. CDR3 size: 14 residues. V lost 5 bases to trimming and J lost 0 bases, with 5 bases between them. Germline V lookup: CDR1 SGHAT, CDR2 FQNNGV.

This clonotype has at least ten counts. The genes are TRBV7-8 and TRBJ2-1; TRBD2 is a possible D gene (6 bases). Between the trimmed V and J ends, which lost 5 bases and 5 bases, there was a span of 13 bases. CDR1 and CDR2 from the germline V gene are SGHVS and FQNEAQ. CDR3 length: 14 residues. The DNA for the CDR3 is TGTGCCAGCAGCCCCCCGGGACTCGACAATGAGCAGTTCTTC. This sequence encodes CASSPPGLDNEQFF.

This clonotype was seen ten or more times. The chain links TRBV5-1 to TRBJ2-3; D unresolved. The CDR3 length is 14 residues. With 4 bases removed from V and 2 bases from J, the gap between germline ends came to 11 bases. Germline V CDR1 and CDR2: SGHRS, YFSETQ. The CDR3 loop is CASSPTRPTDTQYF. The CDR3 DNA reads TGCGCCAGCAGCCCCACACGCCCCACAGATACGCAGTATTTT. Variable domain in full (rest from reference TRBV5-1 and TRBJ2-3): KAGVTQTPRYLIKTRGQQVTLSCSPISGHRSVSWYQQTPGQGLQFLFEYFSETQRNKGNFPGRFSGRQFSNSRSEMNVSTLELGDSALYLCASSPTRPTDTQYFGPGTRLTVL.

This clonotype was counted ten times or more. V usage is TRBV24-1 and J usage is TRBJ2-1; D may be TRBD1 (5 bases). Germline CDR1 is KGHDR and CDR2 is SFDVKD. This CDR3 has 16 residues. Between the trimmed V and J ends, which lost 1 base and 3 bases, there was a span of 12 bases. The CDR3 coding sequence is TGTGCCACCAGTGATTTCAGGGCCGCTCTCTACAATGAGCAGTTCTTC. This translates into CATSDFRAALYNEQFF.

This clonotype was picked up many times. The V gene is TRBV20-1, the J gene TRBJ1-2; TRBD1 agrees at 10 bases. Trimming at V came to 1 base and at J to 3 bases, leaving 14 bases not matched to a gene. Germline values: CDR1 DFQATT, CDR2 SNEGSKA (reference sequence). The CDR3 is made up of 18 amino acids. The CDR3 DNA sequence: TGCAGTGCTAGAGCACTGACCGGGACAGGGGTGCTTTACTATGGCTACACCTTC. Translating it yields CSARALTGTGVLYYGYTF.

This clonotype was counted ten times or more. V is TRBV7-2 and J is TRBJ2-7, with D uncertain. The V end lost 2 bases, the J end lost 0 bases, and 8 bases lay between the germline ends. The CDR3 has 14 amino acids. The germline V gene has CDR1 SGHTA and CDR2 FQGNSA. CDR3 protein: CASSLFGGSYEQYF. As DNA, the CDR3 is TGTGCCAGCAGCTTATTCGGCGGCTCCTACGAGCAGTACTTC.

This clonotype was seen at least ten times. The chain links TRBV4-1 to TRBJ2-5, with D possibly called TRBD1 or TRBD2 (5 bases each). Trimming pared 3 bases from V and 4 bases from J, leaving 18 bases between. The V gene's germline CDR1 is MGHRA and CDR2 YSYEKL. The length of the CDR3 is 16 residues. CDR3 residues: CASSHWDQELVETQYF. CDR3 in DNA: TGCGCCAGCAGCCACTGGGACCAGGAGTTGGTAGAGACCCAGTACTTC.

The table lists this clonotype with a few counts. A much larger clone sits a single nucleotide away, making a read error possible. The chain joins TRBV19 to TRBJ2-7, with D possibly called TRBD1 or TRBD2 (5 bases each). In germline, CDR1 is LNHDA, CDR2 SQIVND (reference sequence). The CDR3 spans 14 residues. CDR3 sequence: CASSPRDGQIEQDF. The DNA for the CDR3 is TGTGCCAGTAGTCCCCGGGACGGCCAAATCGAACAGGACTTC.

Details on this clonotype: This may come from a read error, since a much larger clone is one base off. V usage is TRBV28 and J usage is TRBJ1-1, with TRBD1 as a possible D gene (5 bases). The CDR3 is 13 amino acids. Trimming removed 3 bases at V and 1 base at J, with 6 bases between. CDR1 is MDHEN, CDR2 SYDVKM, per germline. The CDR3 spells CASSFQGNTEAFF. The CDR3 coding sequence is TGTGCCAGCAGTTTTCAGGGGAACACTGAAGCTTTCTTT.

About this clonotype itself: A much larger clone differs from this one at a single base, so this may be a read error. This CDR3 is missing its conserved last phenylalanine or tryptophan, likely due to a read error. The chain recombines TRBV4-1 with TRBJ2-1; D not resolved. Germline values: CDR1 MGHRA, CDR2 YSYEKL. This CDR3 has 14 amino acids. Trimming shortened V by 4 bases and J by 0 bases, and 7 bases separated the two germline ends. Here the CDR3 reads CASSPTYSYNEQFL. The CDR3 DNA follows: TGCGCCAGCAGCCCTACCTACTCCTACAATGAGCAGTTCCTC.

This clonotype was detected ten times or more. The V gene is TRBV29-1, the J gene TRBJ2-6; 7 bases map to TRBD2. V trimming: 6 bases; J trimming: 2 bases; junction bases outside the gene matches: 13. The germline V gene has CDR1 SQVTM and CDR2 ANQGSEA. There are 17 residues in the CDR3. This CDR3 is CSVTPLGRDPGANVLTF. The CDR3 DNA follows: TGCAGCGTCACCCCGTTAGGGAGGGACCCTGGGGCCAACGTCCTGACTTTC.

This clonotype has ten or more counts. The V gene is TRBV30, the J gene TRBJ2-3, with D possibly called TRBD1 or TRBD2 (5 bases each). The CDR3 contains 15 residues. Trimming removed 1 base at V and 0 bases at J, with 11 bases between. Germline V CDR1 and CDR2: GTSNPN, SVGIG (reference sequence). Here the CDR3 reads CAWSAGTTSTDTQYF. The CDR3 nucleotides read TGTGCCTGGAGTGCCGGGACGACGAGCACAGATACGCAGTATTTT.

The rearrangement uses TRBV7-9 and TRBJ1-1; 11 bases agree with TRBD1. The CDR3 spans 16 residues. Germline CDR1 is SEHNR and CDR2 is FQNEAQ (reference sequence). Unmatched junction bases numbered 7, after V lost 4 bases and J lost 3 bases. CDR3 in DNA: TGTGCCAGCAGCTCAGGACAGGGGGCGCGGGACACTGAAGCTTTCTTT. Its translation: CASSSGQGARDTEAFF.

Remarks on this clonotype: The conserved closing phenylalanine or tryptophan is absent in this CDR3, likely reflecting a read error. The V gene is TRBV12-3 or TRBV12-4, the J gene TRBJ1-5; no firm D call. V was trimmed by 2 bases and J by 1 base, leaving 12 bases between them. The CDR3 is 16 amino acids. This chain's CDR3 is CASSLLMGSSNQPQHL. Here the CDR3 DNA reads TGTGCCAGCAGTTTACTAATGGGGTCGAGCAATCAGCCCCAGCATCTT.

There are many counts of this clonotype. The chain recombines TRBV5-5 with TRBJ2-7, with 11 nucleotides matching TRBD1. The CDR3 has 15 residues. The germline gives CDR1 SGHKS, CDR2 YYEKEE (reference sequence). Germline trimming cut 4 bases from V and 3 bases from J; bases unmatched to any gene: 6. CDR3 residues: CASSPGTGGIYEQYF. CDR3 bases: TGTGCCAGCAGCCCAGGGACAGGGGGAATCTACGAGCAGTACTTC.